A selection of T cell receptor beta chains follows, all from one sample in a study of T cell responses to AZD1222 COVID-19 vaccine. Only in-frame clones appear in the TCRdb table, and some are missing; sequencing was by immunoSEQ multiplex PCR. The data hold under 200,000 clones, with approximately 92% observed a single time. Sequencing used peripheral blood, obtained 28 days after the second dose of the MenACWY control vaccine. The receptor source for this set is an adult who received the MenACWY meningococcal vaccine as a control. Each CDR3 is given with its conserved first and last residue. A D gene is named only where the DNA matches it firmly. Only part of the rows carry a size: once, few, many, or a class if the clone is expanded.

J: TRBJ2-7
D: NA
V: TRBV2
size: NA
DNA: TGTGCCAGCAGGGAAAGGACTTACAGCTCCTACGAGCAGTACTTC
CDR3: CASRERTYSSYEQYF

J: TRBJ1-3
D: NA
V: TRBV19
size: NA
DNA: TGTGCCAGTAGTCGCTCCTCTGGAAACACCATATATTTT
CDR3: CASSRSSGNTIYF

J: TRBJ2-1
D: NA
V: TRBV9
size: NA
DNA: TGTGCCAGCAGCGTAGTAGTTTCGGGGGTGGATGAGCAGTTCTTC
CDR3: CASSVVVSGVDEQFF

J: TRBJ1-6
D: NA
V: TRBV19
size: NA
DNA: TGTGCCAGTAATTCGAGGGGGATGAGGAATTCACCCCTCCACTTT
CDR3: CASNSRGMRNSPLHF

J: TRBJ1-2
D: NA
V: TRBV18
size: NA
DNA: TGTGCCAGCTCACCAGCAGGGGACTATGGCTACACCTTC
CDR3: CASSPAGDYGYTF

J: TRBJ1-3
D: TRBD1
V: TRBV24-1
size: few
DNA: TGTGCCACCAGTGATTCGGGACAGAAGGGAAACACCATATATTTT
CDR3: CATSDSGQKGNTIYF

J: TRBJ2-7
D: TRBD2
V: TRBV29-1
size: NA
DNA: TGCAGCGTTGAGTGGCAGGGCGGGGGCGAGCAGTACTTC
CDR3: CSVEWQGGGEQYF

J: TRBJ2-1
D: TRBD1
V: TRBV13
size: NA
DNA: TGTGCCAGCAGCTTCTTACAGGGGAGTCACAATGAGCAGTTCTTC
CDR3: CASSFLQGSHNEQFF

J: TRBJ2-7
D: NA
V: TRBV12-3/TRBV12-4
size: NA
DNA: TGTGCCAGCAGTTTAAAGGGTTTTTACGAGCAGTACTTC
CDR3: CASSLKGFYEQYF

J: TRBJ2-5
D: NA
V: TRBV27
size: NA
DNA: TGTGCCAGCAGTTTAGACAGGTCGGGAGGAAGCCAAGAGACCCAGTACTTC
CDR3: CASSLDRSGGSQETQYF

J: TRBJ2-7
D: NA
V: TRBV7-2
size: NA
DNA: TGTGCCAGCAGCTTAGGACCCGGTCCGGGCTACGAGCAGTACTTC
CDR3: CASSLGPGPGYEQYF

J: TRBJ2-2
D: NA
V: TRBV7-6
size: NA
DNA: TGTGCCAGCAGCGCTGGGACTCTCACCGGGGAGCTGTTTTTT
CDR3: CASSAGTLTGELFF

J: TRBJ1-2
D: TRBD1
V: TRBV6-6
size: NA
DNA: TGTGCCAGCAGACGGACAGGCTTCTATGGCTACACCTTC
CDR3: CASRRTGFYGYTF

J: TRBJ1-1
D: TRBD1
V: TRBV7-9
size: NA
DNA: TGTGCCAGCAGCTTAGATAGGGACAGGGCCACTGAAGCTTTCTTT
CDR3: CASSLDRDRATEAFF

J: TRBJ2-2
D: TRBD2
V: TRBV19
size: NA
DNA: TGTGCCAGTAAGGTCGGTAGCGGGAGGGCCCTCGACACCGGGGAGCTGTTTTTT
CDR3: CASKVGSGRALDTGELFF

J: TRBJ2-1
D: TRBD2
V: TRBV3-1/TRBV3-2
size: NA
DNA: TGTGCCAGCAGCCAATCGACTAGCCTGAGGCATGAGCAGTTCTTC
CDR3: CASSQSTSLRHEQFF

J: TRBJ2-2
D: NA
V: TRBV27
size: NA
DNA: TGTGCCAGCAGCCCGTGGGGCACCGGGGAGCTGTTTTTT
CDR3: CASSPWGTGELFF

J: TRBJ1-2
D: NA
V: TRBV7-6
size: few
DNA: TGTGCCAGCAGCTTGGGCGGCGGGGAGTTCTATGGCTACACCTTC
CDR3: CASSLGGGEFYGYTF

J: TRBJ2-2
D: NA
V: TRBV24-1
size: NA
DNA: TGTGCCACCAGGTCAACTGGGGGTTCCGGGGAGCTGTTTTTT
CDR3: CATRSTGGSGELFF

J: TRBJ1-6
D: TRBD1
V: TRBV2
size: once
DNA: TGTGCCAGCAGGGGGACAGGAGGGTCACCCCTCCACTTT
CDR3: CASRGTGGSPLHF

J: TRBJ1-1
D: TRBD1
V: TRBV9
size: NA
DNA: TGTGCCAGCAGCTCTGGACAGGGGCTCACTGAAGCTTTCTTT
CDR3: CASSSGQGLTEAFF

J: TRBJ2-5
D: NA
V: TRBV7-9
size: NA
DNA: TGTGCCAGCAGCTTAAGGGAAACCCGGCCCCAGTACTTC
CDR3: CASSLRETRPQYF

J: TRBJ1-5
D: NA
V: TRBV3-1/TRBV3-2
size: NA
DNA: TGTGCCAGCAATCTAGGAGGGGGGCCCCAGCATTTT
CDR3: CASNLGGGPQHF

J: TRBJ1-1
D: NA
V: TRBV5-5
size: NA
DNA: TGTGCCAGCAGCCACGCAATGAACACTGAAGCTTTCTTT
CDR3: CASSHAMNTEAFF

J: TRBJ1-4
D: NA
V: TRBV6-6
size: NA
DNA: TGTGCCAGCAGTCGCAAACGGGTCCCAACGGGTGCAACTAATGAAAAACTGTTTTTT
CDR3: CASSRKRVPTGATNEKLFF

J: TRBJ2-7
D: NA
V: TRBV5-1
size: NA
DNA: TGCGCCAGCAGCTTGGAATCAGGGGCCCCCTACGAGCAGTACTTC
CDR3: CASSLESGAPYEQYF

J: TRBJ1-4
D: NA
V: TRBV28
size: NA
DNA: TGTGCCAGCAGTTTTCACCAGGATAATGAAAAACTGTTTTTT
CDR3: CASSFHQDNEKLFF

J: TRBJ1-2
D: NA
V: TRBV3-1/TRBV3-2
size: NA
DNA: TGTGCCAGCAGCCGACAGGTTAACTATGGCTACACCTTC
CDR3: CASSRQVNYGYTF

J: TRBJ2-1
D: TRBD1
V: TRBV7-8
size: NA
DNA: TGTGCCAGCAGCTCCCGGGACAGGGGCCTCAATGAGCAGTTCTTC
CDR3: CASSSRDRGLNEQFF

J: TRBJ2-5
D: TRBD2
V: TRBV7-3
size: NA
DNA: TGTGCCAGCAGCCGTAGCGGGGAAGAGACCCAGTACTTC
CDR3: CASSRSGEETQYF

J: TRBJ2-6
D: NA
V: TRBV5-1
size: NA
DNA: TGCGCCAGCAATTCCGGTGCAGAAACCTCTGGGGCCAACGTCCTGACTTTC
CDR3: CASNSGAETSGANVLTF

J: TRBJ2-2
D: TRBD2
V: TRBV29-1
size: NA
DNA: TGCAGCGCTTCTAGCGGGTACACCGGGGAGCTGTTTTTT
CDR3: CSASSGYTGELFF

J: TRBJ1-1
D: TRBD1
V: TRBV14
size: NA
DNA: TGTGCCAGCAGCCTCAACAGGGGTGGAACTGAAGCTTTCTTT
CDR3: CASSLNRGGTEAFF

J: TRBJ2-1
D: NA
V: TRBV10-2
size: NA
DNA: TGCGCCAGCAGGAAACTAGATCTCTCCTACAATGAGCAGTTCTTC
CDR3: CASRKLDLSYNEQFF

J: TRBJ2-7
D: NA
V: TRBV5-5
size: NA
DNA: TGTGCCAGCACCCGGGTCTGGGCGGATTCCTACGAGCAGTACTTC
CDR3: CASTRVWADSYEQYF

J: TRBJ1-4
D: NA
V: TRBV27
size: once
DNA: TGTGCCAGCAGTTCCGGCAGGCCCCTAAGGGAAAAACTGTTTTTT
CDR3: CASSSGRPLREKLFF

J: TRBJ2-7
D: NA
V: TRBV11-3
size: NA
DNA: TGTGCCAGCAGCTTGGGGGGGGCAAGCTCCTACGAGCAGTACTTC
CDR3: CASSLGGASSYEQYF

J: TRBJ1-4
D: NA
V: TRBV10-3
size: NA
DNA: TGTGCCATCAGTGGGACAGCTAATGAAAAACTGTTTTTT
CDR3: CAISGTANEKLFF

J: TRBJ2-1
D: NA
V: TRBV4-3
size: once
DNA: TGCGCCAGCAGCCAAGAGCCACCCAGGAGCTCCTACAATGAGCAGTTCTTC
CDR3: CASSQEPPRSSYNEQFF

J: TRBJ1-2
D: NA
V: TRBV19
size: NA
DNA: TGTGCCAGTAGTATTTTTAACAGACAAAGAGGCTACACCTTC
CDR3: CASSIFNRQRGYTF